This T cell receptor (beta chain) was captured by sequencing in a study of T cell clonality in common variable immunodeficiency. Whole-study results and caveats: In common variable immunodeficiency, TCR beta chains reportedly carried fewer deletions and N-nucleotide insertions.

Repertoires were generated with immunoSEQ multiplex PCR, while TCRdb's copy carries only in-frame clones and drops some. The record shows about 20,000 clones for this sample, with no singletons present. This clone appeared a few times. Its target is unknown. Coverage ceases 3 residues before the CDR3 finishes, and the germline J gene fills in the end. Trimming removed 2 bases from V and 1 base from J, with 10 bases in between. The CDR3 is 15 residues long. CDR1 KGHSH and CDR2 LQKENI come from the germline V gene. The sequenced material came from peripheral blood mononuclear cells. The sequence derives from a human donor with common variable immunodeficiency. The chain employs TRBV18 and TRBJ2-3; tentative D call: TRBD2 (5 bases). The DNA read from the CDR3 is TGTGCCAGCTCACCAAGGGCAGCGGGCACAGATACG. It codes for CASSPRAAGTDT. The full-length CDR3 reads as CASSPRAAGTDTQYF. The variable domain in full, with the rest retrieved from reference TRBV18 and TRBJ2-3, is NAGVMQNPRHLVRRRGQEARLRCSPMKGHSHVYWYRQLPEEGLKFMVYLQKENIIDESGMPKERFSAEFPKEGPSILRIQQVVRGDSAAYFCASSPRAAGTDTQYFGPGTRLTVL.